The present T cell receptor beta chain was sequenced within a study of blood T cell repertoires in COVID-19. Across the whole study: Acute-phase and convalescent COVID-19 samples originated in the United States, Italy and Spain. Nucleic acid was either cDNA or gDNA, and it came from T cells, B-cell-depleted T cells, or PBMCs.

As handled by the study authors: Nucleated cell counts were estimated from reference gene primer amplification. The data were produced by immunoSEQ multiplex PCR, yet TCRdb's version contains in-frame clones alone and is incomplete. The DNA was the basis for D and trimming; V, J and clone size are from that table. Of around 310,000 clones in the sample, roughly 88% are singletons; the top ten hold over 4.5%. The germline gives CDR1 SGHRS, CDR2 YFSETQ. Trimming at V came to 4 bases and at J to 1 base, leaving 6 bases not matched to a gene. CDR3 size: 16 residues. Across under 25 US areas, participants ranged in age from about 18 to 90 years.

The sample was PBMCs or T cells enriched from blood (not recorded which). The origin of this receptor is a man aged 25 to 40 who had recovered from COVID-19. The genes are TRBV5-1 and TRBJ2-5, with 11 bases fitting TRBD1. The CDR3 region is CASSIGTGGTQETQYF. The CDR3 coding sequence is TGCGCCAGCAGCATCGGGACAGGGGGGACCCAAGAGACCCAGTACTTC. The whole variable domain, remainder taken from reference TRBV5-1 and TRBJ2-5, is KAGVTQTPRYLIKTRGQQVTLSCSPISGHRSVSWYQQTPGQGLQFLFEYFSETQRNKGNFPGRFSGRQFSNSRSEMNVSTLELGDSALYLCASSIGTGGTQETQYFGPGTRLLVL.